Listed below are T cell receptor beta chains from one sample, sequenced in a study of PD-L1 blockade in urothelial cancer. This table comes from immunoSEQ multiplex PCR, and its TCRdb copy is limited to in-frame clones, with some not included. The sample yields roughly 120,000 clones, about 91% seen once. Material: PBMCs, obtained around atezolizumab (anti-PD-L1) treatment. The receptors come from a man between 60 and 75 years old with urothelial cancer. The CDR3 runs from the conserved cysteine through the conserved F or W. D genes are given only for firm matches. Clone size is given for some rows only: seen once, a few or many times, or a class if the clone is expanded.

size	D	V	J	DNA	CDR3
-	TRBD2	TRBV6-4	TRBJ2-3	TGTGCCAGCAGTGGGGGGGAAGCGGGGGATACGCAGTATTTT	CASSGGEAGDTQYF
-	-	TRBV18	TRBJ2-6	TGTGCCAGCTCACCACCGGGGGGCTCTGGGGCCAACGTCCTGACTTTC	CASSPPGGSGANVLTF
-	-	TRBV7-9	TRBJ1-2	TGTGCCAGCAGCCAGGCCAACAGGGCCGACTATGGCTACACCTTC	CASSQANRADYGYTF
-	TRBD2	TRBV7-2	TRBJ2-1	TGTGCCAGCAGCTTCCCCCTAGCGGCCACCTACAATGAGCAGTTCTTC	CASSFPLAATYNEQFF
-	-	TRBV7-9	TRBJ2-1	TGTGCCAGCAGCTTTCTGGGGGGTCGAGTCAATGAGCAGTTCTTC	CASSFLGGRVNEQFF
-	-	TRBV10-3	TRBJ2-3	TGTGCCATCAGTGAGTCTACGGACGCAGGGCGGGATACGCAGTATTTT	CAISESTDAGRDTQYF
-	TRBD2	TRBV9	TRBJ2-5	TGTGCCAGCAGCGAGGGGACTAGCGGGGGGAGGCAAGAGACCCAGTACTTC	CASSEGTSGGRQETQYF
-	-	TRBV27	TRBJ2-3	TGTGCCAGCAGTTTAATGGGACTCACTCTAAGAGAAGATACGCAGTATTTT	CASSLMGLTLREDTQYF
-	-	TRBV30	TRBJ1-5	TGTGCCTGGAGTGTAGAGTTTAATCAGCCCCAGCATTTT	CAWSVEFNQPQHF
-	-	TRBV6-5	TRBJ1-2	TGTGCCAGCAGTTTGGTCCCTCAGACTTATGGCTACACCTTC	CASSLVPQTYGYTF
-	-	TRBV7-8	TRBJ2-2	TGTGCCAGCAGCTGGGGGCAGGGTGCGTACACCGGGGAGCTGTTTTTT	CASSWGQGAYTGELFF
-	TRBD1	TRBV5-4	TRBJ2-1	TGTGCCAGCAGCCCTACAGGGGGGTCCTACAATGAGCAGTTCTTC	CASSPTGGSYNEQFF
-	-	TRBV5-6	TRBJ1-3	TGTGCCAGCAGTTTATTCGCCGGATTCGGGGGTGGTGGAAACACCATATATTTT	CASSLFAGFGGGGNTIYF
-	-	TRBV6-5	TRBJ1-1	TGTGCCAGCAGTAAACAACAGGGAATCGACACTGAAGCTTTCTTT	CASSKQQGIDTEAFF
-	TRBD1	TRBV29-1	TRBJ2-3	TGCAGCGTAGACCGGGACAGGGGGAGCACAGATACGCAGTATTTT	CSVDRDRGSTDTQYF
once	TRBD1	TRBV27	TRBJ2-7	TGTGCCAGCAGTCGCAGGGACAGGGGGCTCCACGAGCAGTACTTC	CASSRRDRGLHEQYF
-	-	TRBV2	TRBJ1-5	TGTGCCAGCAGAGGACGGGGGAAGCCCCAGCATTTT	CASRGRGKPQHF
few	-	TRBV7-2	TRBJ2-7	TGTGCCAGCAGCTCCGTTAACTACGAGCAGTACTTC	CASSSVNYEQYF
-	-	TRBV5-1	TRBJ2-3	TGCGCCAGCAGCCTCAACCCTTCAGGACAATGGGGCACAGATACGCAGTATTTT	CASSLNPSGQWGTDTQYF
once	TRBD1	TRBV29-1	TRBJ2-7	TGCAGCGTTGAAGGGGACAGAGCTTACGAGCAGTACTTC	CSVEGDRAYEQYF
-	-	TRBV10-2	TRBJ2-4	TGCGCCAGCAGTGAGATAGGGGTTGACATTCAGTACTTC	CASSEIGVDIQYF
-	-	TRBV28	TRBJ1-4	TGTGCCAGCAGTCCACCAACAGGGAATTCCGAAAAACTGTTTTTT	CASSPPTGNSEKLFF
-	TRBD1	TRBV27	TRBJ1-4	TGTGCCAGCAGCATCTATGGGACAGGGAATGAAAAACTGTTTTTT	CASSIYGTGNEKLFF
-	TRBD1	TRBV5-5	TRBJ2-7	TGTGCCAGCAGCTCGAGTGGGACAGGGGGAATCGAGCAGTACTTC	CASSSSGTGGIEQYF
-	TRBD2	TRBV29-1	TRBJ2-7	TGCAGCGTCGCTACTAGCGGGGGGATGGGGGAGCAGTACTTC	CSVATSGGMGEQYF
-	TRBD2	TRBV15	TRBJ2-1	TGTGCCACCAGCAGGGAGACTAGCGGCTCCTACAATGAGCAGTTCTTC	CATSRETSGSYNEQFF
-	TRBD1	TRBV28	TRBJ2-3	TGTGCCAGCAGTCAGACAGGGATAGGTTCAGATACGCAGTATTTT	CASSQTGIGSDTQYF